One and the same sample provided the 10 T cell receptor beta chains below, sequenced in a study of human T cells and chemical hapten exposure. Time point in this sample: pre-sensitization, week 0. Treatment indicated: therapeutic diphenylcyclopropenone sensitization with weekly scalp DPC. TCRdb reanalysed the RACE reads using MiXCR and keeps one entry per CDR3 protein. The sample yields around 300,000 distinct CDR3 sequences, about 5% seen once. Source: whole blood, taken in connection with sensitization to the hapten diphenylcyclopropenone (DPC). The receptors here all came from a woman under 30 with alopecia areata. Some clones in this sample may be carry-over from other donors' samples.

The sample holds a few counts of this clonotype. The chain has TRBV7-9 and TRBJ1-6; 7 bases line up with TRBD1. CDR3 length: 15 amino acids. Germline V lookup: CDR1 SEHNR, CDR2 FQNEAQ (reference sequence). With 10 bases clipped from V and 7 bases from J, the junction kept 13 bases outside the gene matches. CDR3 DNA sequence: TGTGCCACTTCGTCCTTGGACAGGCGAAATTCACCCCTCCACTTT. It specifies CATSSLDRRNSPLHF. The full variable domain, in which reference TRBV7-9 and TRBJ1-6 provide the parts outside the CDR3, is DTGVSQNPRHKITKRGQNVTFRCDPISEHNRLYWYRQTLGQGPEFLTYFQNEAQLEKSRLLSDRFSAERPKGSFSTLEIQRTEQGDSAMYLCATSSLDRRNSPLHFGNGTRLTVT.

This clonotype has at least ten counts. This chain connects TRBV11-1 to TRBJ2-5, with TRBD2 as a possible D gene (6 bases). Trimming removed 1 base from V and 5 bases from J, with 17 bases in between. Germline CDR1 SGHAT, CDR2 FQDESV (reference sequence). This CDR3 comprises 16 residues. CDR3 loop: CASSLDGGARFETQYF. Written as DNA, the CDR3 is TGTGCCAGCAGCTTAGACGGCGGGGCGAGATTCGAGACCCAGTACTTC.

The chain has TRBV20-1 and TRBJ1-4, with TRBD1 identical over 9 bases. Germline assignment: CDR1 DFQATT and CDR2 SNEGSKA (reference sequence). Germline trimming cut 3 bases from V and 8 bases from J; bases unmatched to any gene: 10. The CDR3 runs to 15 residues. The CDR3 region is CSASDPGTGSEKLFF. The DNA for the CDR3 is TGCAGTGCTAGTGATCCCGGGACAGGGAGCGAAAAACTGTTTTTT.

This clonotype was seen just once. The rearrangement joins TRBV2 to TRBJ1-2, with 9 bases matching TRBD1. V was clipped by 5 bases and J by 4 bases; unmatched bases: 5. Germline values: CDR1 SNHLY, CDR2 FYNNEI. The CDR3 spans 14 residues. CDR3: CASSLRTGAYGYTF. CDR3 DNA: TGTGCCAGCAGTCTTAGGACAGGGGCCTATGGCTACACCTTC.

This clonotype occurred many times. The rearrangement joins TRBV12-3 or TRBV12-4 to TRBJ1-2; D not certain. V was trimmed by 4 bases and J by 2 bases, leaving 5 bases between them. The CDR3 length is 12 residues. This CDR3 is CASSYGNYGYTF. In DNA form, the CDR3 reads TGTGCCAGCAGTTACGGGAACTATGGCTACACCTTC.

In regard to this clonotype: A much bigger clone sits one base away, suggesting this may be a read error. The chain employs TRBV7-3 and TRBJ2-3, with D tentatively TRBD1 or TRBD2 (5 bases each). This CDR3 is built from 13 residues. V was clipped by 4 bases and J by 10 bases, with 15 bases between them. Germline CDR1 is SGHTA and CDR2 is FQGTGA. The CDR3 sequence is CASSSEGMGPQYF. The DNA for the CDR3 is TGTGCCAGCAGCTCAGAGGGCATGGGGCCGCAGTATTTT.

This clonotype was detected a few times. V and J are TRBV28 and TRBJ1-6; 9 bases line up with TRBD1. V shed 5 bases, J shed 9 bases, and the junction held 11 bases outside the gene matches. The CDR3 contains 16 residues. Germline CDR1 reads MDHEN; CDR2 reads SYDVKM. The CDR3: CASSPGTGIGGSPLHF. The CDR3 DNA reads TGTGCCAGCAGTCCCGGGACAGGGATCGGTGGTTCACCCCTCCACTTT.

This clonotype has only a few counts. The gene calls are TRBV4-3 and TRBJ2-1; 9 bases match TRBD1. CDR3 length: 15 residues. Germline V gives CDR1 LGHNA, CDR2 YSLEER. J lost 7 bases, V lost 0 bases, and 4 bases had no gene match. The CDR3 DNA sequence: TGCGCCAGCAGCCAAGACTACAGGGGGCTGAATGAGCAGTTCTTC. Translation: CASSQDYRGLNEQFF.

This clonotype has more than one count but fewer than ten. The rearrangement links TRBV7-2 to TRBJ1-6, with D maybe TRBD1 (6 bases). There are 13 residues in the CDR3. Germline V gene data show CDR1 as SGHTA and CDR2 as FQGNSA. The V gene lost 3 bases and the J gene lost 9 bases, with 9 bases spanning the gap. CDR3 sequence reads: CASSFRGPSPLHF. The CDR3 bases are TGTGCCAGCAGCTTCAGGGGCCCTTCACCCCTCCACTTT.

The CDR3, as DNA: TGTGCCAGCAGCTTGACTAGCGGGGTGCACCCCTACGAGCAGTACTTC. Residues: CASSLTSGVHPYEQYF. This chain joins TRBV7-6 and TRBJ2-7; 11 bases map to TRBD2. With V trimmed by 3 bases and J by 2 bases, 6 bases remained unmatched. The germline gives CDR1 SGHVS, CDR2 FNYEAQ. The CDR3 extends over 16 amino acids. Full variable domain (outside the CDR3, taken from reference TRBV7-6 and TRBJ2-7): GAGVSQSPRYKVTKRGQDVALRCDPISGHVSLYWYRQALGQGPEFLTYFNYEAQQDKSGLPNDRFSAERPEGSISTLTIQRTEQRDSAMYRCASSLTSGVHPYEQYFGPGTRLTVT.